Shown below are 7 T cell receptor beta chains from a single sample sequenced in a study of blood T cell repertoires in COVID-19. Profiling relied on immunoSEQ multiplex PCR, and the TCRdb table lists in-frame clones only, not all of them. The sample has a few hundred thousand clones, less than 90% seen once. Sequencing input: peripheral blood. The origin of the receptors is a man between 60 and 75 years old who had recovered from COVID-19.

CDR3 region: CASSYGSPPPLHF. DNA for the CDR3: TGTGCCAGCAGTTACGGCTCTCCTCCACCCCTCCACTTT. The chain joins TRBV6-5 to TRBJ1-6; the D is unclear. The ends were cut back, 2 bases at V and 11 bases at J, with 10 bases in the middle. CDR3 length equals 13 residues. Germline CDR1 MNHEY, CDR2 SVGAGI.

J is TRBJ2-7 and V is TRBV20-1; 8 bases fit TRBD1. The CDR3 loop spans 13 amino acids. Germline V CDR1 and CDR2: DFQATT, SNEGSKA (reference sequence). V dropped 3 bases and J dropped 5; count of bases not matched to a gene: 6. The CDR3 nucleotides read TGCAGTGCTAGTAAGGGACAGGTTAACGAGCAGTACTTC. Its protein is CSASKGQVNEQYF.

V is TRBV14 and J is TRBJ2-5; TRBD2 matches at 8 bases. V lost 4 bases to trimming and J lost 5 bases; unmatched junction nucleotides: 15. The germline V gene has CDR1 SGHDN and CDR2 FVKESK. This CDR3 comprises 17 residues. CDR3 sequence: CASSPREGATGGETQYF. In DNA form, the CDR3 reads TGTGCCAGCAGCCCCCGGGAAGGGGCCACGGGAGGGGAGACCCAGTACTTC.

This CDR3 is CASRQQGKGDSPLHF. The CDR3 coding sequence is TGCGCCAGCAGGCAACAGGGGAAAGGTGATTCACCCCTCCACTTT. The rearrangement uses TRBV4-1 and TRBJ1-6, with TRBD1 matching 7 bases. The CDR3 length is 15 residues. Germline values: CDR1 MGHRA, CDR2 YSYEKL. V shed 6 bases and J 8 bases; nucleotides not matched to a gene: 10.

The rearrangement joins TRBV5-1 to TRBJ1-1, with 11 bases that match TRBD1. The CDR3 covers 16 residues. Per germline, CDR1 SGHRS and CDR2 YFSETQ. Trimming at V came to 4 bases and at J to 2 bases, leaving 7 bases not matched to a gene. CDR3 loop: CASSARTGGGNTEAFF. In nucleotides, the CDR3 is TGCGCCAGCAGCGCGAGGACAGGGGGCGGAAACACTGAAGCTTTCTTT. Full variable domain (missing parts from reference TRBV5-1 and TRBJ1-1): KAGVTQTPRYLIKTRGQQVTLSCSPISGHRSVSWYQQTPGQGLQFLFEYFSETQRNKGNFPGRFSGRQFSNSRSEMNVSTLELGDSALYLCASSARTGGGNTEAFFGQGTRLTVV.

The chain combines TRBV7-9 with TRBJ1-1; no firm D call. Trimming cost V 7 bases and J 4 bases, with 16 bases left between them. The CDR3 sequence is 14 residues long. Germline lookup yields CDR1 SEHNR and CDR2 FQNEAQ (reference sequence). CDR3 DNA: TGTGCCAGCATCAAACAGCGGTTTGGCACTGAAGCTTTCTTT. Its translation is CASIKQRFGTEAFF.

The J gene is TRBJ2-2, the V gene TRBV6-6, with 8 bases lining up with TRBD1. V lost 0 bases to trimming and J lost 4 bases; unmatched junction nucleotides: 1. CDR3 length: 15 amino acids. CDR1 is MNHNY, CDR2 SVGAGI, per germline (reference sequence). The CDR3 here is CASSYSTGGTGELFF. The CDR3 nucleotides read TGTGCCAGCAGTTACTCAACAGGGGGCACCGGGGAGCTGTTTTTT.